This T cell receptor beta chain is from a study of T cells in Graves' hyperthyroidism and ophthalmopathy. Findings and caveats of the study: From stable hyperthyroidism, ophthalmopathy was separated by a 13 V-J model. Most clonotypes that expanded in the thyroid above 0.001 also showed up in blood.

Stable disease denoted Graves' hyperthyroidism without ophthalmopathy progression within 18 months. Clinical symptoms, serum thyroxine, TRAb, thyroid ultrasound and orbital computed tomography informed diagnoses. Amplification of TCR beta CDR3 regions used RNA as the template. TCR CDR3 regions were first amplified by RT-PCR with HTBI primers. TCRdb re-analysed the multiplex PCR reads in MiXCR, keeping a single row per CDR3 protein. The sample carries around 300,000 distinct CDR3 sequences, 11% to 15% recorded once. Germline-derived CDR1 and CDR2 are SGHRS and YFSETQ. Trimming at V came to 2 bases and at J to 6 bases, leaving 9 bases not matched to a gene. This CDR3 contains 18 residues. This clonotype was found a few times. Its antigen is not known.

The source of this sequence is a woman aged 25 to 39 with Graves' hyperthyroidism. The V call is TRBV5-1, the J call TRBJ2-2; the match to TRBD2 covers 14 bases. The sample was blood. The CDR3 sequence: CASSFAPGTSGRSGELFF. DNA of the CDR3: TGCGCCAGCAGCTTCGCCCCCGGGACTAGCGGGAGATCCGGGGAGCTGTTTTTT.